This T cell receptor (beta chain) was recorded in a study of identical twins. This CDR3 is built from 13 residues. Germline CDR1 is SGHRS and CDR2 is YFSETQ. V lost 5 bases and J lost 2, with 7 bases in between. TCRdb processed the 5' RACE reads anew with MiXCR; each CDR3 protein has one entry. In the table there are 300,000 to 400,000 distinct CDR3 sequences, around 9% of which are singletons. The sequenced sample was naive T cells sorted from blood. The chain is built from TRBV5-1 and TRBJ2-2; D is undetermined. This clonotype was sampled from a woman aged 50 to 65 in good health. The CDR3 sequence is CASRYPNTGELFF. CDR3 in DNA: TGCGCCAGCAGATACCCTAACACCGGGGAGCTGTTTTTT.